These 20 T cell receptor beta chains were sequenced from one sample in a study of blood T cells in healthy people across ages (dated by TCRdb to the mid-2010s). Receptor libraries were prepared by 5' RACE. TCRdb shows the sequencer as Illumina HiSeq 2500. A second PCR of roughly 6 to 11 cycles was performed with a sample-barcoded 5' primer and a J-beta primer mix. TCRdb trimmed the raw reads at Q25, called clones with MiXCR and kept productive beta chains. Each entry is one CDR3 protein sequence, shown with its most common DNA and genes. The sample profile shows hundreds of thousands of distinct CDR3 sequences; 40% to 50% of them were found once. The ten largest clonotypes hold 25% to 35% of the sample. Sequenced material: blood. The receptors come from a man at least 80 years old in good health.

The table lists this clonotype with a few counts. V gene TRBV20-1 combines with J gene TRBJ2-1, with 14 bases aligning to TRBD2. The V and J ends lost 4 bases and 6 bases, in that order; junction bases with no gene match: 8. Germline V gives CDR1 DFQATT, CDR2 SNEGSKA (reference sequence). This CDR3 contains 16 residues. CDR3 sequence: CSANNGTSGRFNEQFF. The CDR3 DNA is TGCAGTGCTAATAATGGGACTAGCGGGAGATTCAATGAGCAGTTCTTC.

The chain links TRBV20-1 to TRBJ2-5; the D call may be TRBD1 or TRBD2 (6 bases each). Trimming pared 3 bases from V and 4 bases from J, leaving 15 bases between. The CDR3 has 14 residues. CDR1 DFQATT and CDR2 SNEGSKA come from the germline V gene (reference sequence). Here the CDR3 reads CSASGGPSSETQYF. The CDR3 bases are TGCAGTGCTAGCGGGGGCCCATCCTCAGAGACCCAGTACTTC.

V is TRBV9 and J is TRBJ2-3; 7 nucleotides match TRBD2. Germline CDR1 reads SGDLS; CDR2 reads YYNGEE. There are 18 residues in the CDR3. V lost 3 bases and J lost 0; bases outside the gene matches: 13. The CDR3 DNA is TGTGCCAGCAGCGGCGGCTCCAGACTAGCAGATAGCACAGATACGCAGTATTTT. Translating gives CASSGGSRLADSTDTQYF. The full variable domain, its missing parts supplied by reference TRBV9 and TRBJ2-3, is DSGVTQTPKHLITATGQRVTLRCSPRSGDLSVYWYQQSLDQGLQFLIQYYNGEERAKGNILERFSAQQFPDLHSELNLSSLELGDSALYFCASSGGSRLADSTDTQYFGPGTRLTVL.

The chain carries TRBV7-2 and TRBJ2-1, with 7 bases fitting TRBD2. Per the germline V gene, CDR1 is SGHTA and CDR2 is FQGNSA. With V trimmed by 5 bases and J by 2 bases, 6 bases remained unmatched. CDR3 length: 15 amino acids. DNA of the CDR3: TGTGCCAGCAGCCCAGAAGCGGGGACCTACAATGAGCAGTTCTTC. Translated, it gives CASSPEAGTYNEQFF.

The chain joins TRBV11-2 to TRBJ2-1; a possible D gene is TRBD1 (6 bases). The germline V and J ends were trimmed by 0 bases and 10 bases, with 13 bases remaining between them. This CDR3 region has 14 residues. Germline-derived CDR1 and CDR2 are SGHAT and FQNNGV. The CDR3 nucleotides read TGTGCCAGCAGCTTAGATAGGGGGACAACCGAGCAGTTCTTC. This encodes CASSLDRGTTEQFF.

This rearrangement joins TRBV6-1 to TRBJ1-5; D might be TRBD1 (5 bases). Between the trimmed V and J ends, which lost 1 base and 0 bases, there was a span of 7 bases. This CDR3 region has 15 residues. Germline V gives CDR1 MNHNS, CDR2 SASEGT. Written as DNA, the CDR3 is TGTGCCAGCAGTGAAGACAGGTCTAGCAATCAGCCCCAGCATTTT. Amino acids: CASSEDRSSNQPQHF.

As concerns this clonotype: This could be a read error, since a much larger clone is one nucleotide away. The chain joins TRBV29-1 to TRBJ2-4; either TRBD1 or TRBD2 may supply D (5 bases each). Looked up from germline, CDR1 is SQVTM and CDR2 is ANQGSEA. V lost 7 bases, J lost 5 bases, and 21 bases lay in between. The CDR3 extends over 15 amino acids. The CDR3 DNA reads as TGCAGCGCCCGGAGCAGCCGAGGGGCCGAAAACATTCAGTACTTC. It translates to CSARSSRGAENIQYF. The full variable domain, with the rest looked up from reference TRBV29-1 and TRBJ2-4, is SAVISQKPSRDICQRGTSLTIQCQVDSQVTMMFWYRQQPGQSLTLIATANQGSEATYESGFVIDKFPISRPNLTFSTLTVSNMSPEDSSIYLCSARSSRGAENIQYFGAGTRLSVL.

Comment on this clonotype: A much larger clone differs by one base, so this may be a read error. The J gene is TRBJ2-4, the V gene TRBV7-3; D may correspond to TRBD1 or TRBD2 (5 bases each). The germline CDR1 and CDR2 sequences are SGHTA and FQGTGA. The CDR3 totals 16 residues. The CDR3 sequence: CVSSPGRVRDQDQQYF. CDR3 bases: TGTGTCAGCAGCCCTGGAAGGGTCCGGGACCAAGATCAGCAGTACTTC.

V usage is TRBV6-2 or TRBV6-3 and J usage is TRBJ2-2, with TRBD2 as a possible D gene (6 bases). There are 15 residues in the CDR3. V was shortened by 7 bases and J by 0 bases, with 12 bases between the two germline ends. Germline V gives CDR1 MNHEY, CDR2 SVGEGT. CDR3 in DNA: TGTGCCAGCACCTTCGGCGGGACGAACACCGGGGAGCTGTTTTTT. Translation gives CASTFGGTNTGELFF.

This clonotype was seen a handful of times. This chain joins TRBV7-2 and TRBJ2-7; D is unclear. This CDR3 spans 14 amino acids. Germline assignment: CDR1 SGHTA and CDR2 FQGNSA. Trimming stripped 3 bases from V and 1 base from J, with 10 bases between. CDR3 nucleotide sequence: TGTGCCAGCAGCTTCGGGTTTATTTCCTACGAGCAGTACTTC. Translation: CASSFGFISYEQYF.

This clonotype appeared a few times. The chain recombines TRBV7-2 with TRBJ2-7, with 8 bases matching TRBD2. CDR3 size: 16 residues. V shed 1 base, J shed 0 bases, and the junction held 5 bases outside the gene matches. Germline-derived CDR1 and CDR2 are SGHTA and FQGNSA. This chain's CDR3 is CASSLGVAGPSYEQYF. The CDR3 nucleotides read TGTGCCAGCAGCTTAGGGGTAGCGGGACCCTCCTACGAGCAGTACTTC.

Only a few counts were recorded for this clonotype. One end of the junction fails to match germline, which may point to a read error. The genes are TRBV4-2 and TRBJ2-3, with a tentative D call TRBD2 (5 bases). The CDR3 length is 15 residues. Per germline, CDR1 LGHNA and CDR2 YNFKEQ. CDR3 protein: CAGRQRRASTDTQYF. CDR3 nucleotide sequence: TGTGCCGGCAGGCAACGGCGGGCTAGCACAGATACGCAGTATTTT.

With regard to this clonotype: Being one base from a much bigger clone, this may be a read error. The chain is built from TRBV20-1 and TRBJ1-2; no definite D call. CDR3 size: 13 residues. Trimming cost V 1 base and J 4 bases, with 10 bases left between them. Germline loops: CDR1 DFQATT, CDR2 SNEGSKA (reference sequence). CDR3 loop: CSARVKAAYGYTF. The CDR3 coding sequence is TGCAGTGCTAGAGTCAAGGCAGCCTATGGCTACACCTTC.

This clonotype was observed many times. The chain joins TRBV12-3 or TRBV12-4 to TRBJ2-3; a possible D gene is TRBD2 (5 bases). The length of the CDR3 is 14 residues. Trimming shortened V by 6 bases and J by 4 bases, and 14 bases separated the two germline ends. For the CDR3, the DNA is TGTGCCAGCAGCTTAAGTGGGAGCGCAGATACGCAGTATTTT. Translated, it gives CASSLSGSADTQYF.

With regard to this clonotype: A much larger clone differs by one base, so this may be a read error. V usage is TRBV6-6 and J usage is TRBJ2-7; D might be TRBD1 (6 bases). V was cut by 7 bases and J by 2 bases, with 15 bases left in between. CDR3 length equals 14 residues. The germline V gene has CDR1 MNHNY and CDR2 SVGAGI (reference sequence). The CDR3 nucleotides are TGTGCCAGCACCGATGAGACAGGCGCCTACGAGCAGTACTTC. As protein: CASTDETGAYEQYF.

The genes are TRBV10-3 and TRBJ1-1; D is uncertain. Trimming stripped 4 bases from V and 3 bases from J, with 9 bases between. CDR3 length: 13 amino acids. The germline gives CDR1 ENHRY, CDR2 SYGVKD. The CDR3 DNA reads TGTGCCATCAGTGTGGGCAGTCACACTGAAGCTTTCTTT. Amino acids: CAISVGSHTEAFF.

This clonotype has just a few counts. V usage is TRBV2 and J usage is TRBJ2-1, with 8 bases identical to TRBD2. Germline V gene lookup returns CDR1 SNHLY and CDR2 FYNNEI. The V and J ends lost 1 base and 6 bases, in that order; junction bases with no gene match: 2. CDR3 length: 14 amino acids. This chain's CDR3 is CASSEGGLANEQFF. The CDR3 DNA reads TGTGCCAGCAGTGAAGGAGGACTAGCCAATGAGCAGTTCTTC.

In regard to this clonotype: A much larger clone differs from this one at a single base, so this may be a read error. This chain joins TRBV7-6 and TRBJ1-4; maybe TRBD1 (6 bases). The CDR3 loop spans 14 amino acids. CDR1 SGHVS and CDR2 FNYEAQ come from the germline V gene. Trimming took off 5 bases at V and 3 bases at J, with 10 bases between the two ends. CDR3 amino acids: CASSKDSANEKLFF. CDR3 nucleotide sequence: TGTGCCAGCAGCAAGGACAGCGCTAATGAAAAACTGTTTTTT.

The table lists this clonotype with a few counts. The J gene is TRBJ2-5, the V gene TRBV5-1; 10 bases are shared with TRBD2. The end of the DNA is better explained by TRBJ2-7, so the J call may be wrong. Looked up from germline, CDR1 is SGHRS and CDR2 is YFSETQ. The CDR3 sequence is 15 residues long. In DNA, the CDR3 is TGCGCCAGCAGCTTGGAAGGGACTAGCGTCTACGAGCAGTACTTC. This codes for CASSLEGTSVYEQYF.

The CDR3 protein is CASSQDRLETQYF. In DNA, the CDR3 is TGTGCCAGCAGCCAAGATAGGTTGGAGACCCAGTACTTC. The rearrangement uses TRBV4-2 and TRBJ2-5; D is undetermined. The CDR3 runs to 13 residues. V was cut by 0 bases and J by 5 bases, with 7 bases left in between. Germline-derived CDR1 and CDR2 are LGHNA and YNFKEQ.